This TCR beta chain appears in the sequencing data of a study of blood T cell repertoires in COVID-19. Study in general: Acute and convalescent COVID-19 samples came from the United States, Italy and Spain. T cells, B-cell-depleted T cells, or PBMCs provided the cDNA or gDNA that served as material.

As processed by the authors: Estimated nucleated cell counts came from reference gene primer amplification. Sequenced by immunoSEQ multiplex PCR; TCRdb stores in-frame clones only, minus some. Clonal size and the V and J genes are those of that table, whereas D and trimming came from the DNA. This sample yields roughly 53,000 clones, of which approximately 90% are seen a single time; 8.4% belongs to the top ten. This clone appeared once. V lost 8 bases, J lost 2 bases, and 21 bases lay in between. This CDR3 region has 16 residues. Germline V gene sequence: CDR1 SGHVS, CDR2 FQNEAQ. The clonotype originates from a woman aged 40 to 50 with active COVID-19. V is TRBV7-8 and J is TRBJ1-1; D may be TRBD1 (5 bases). The sequenced sample consisted of peripheral blood. CDR3 protein: CASGRGGTRVNTEAFF. The CDR3 nucleotides are TGTGCCAGCGGCCGGGGGGGTACACGGGTCAACACTGAAGCTTTCTTT.